One T cell receptor beta chain is described in this entry. The data were taken from a study of blood T cells in healthy people across ages. A second roughly 7 to 12 cycle PCR used barcoded and J-beta primers. TCRdb re-analysed the 5' RACE reads in MiXCR, keeping a single row per CDR3 protein. The repertoire consists of around 900,000 distinct CDR3 sequences, with roughly 51% occurring once and the leading ten covering 20% to 25%. This CDR3 spans 15 amino acids. V trimming: 2 bases; J trimming: 3 bases; junction bases outside the gene matches: 3. The gene calls are TRBV12-3 or TRBV12-4 and TRBJ2-7; 11 bases match TRBD2. What was sequenced was blood. This clonotype was obtained from a woman between 55 and 75 years old in good health. The CDR3 protein is CASSLRLAGLYEQYF. CDR3 DNA: TGTGCCAGCAGTTTACGACTAGCGGGACTCTACGAGCAGTACTTC.